One and the same sample provided the 27 T cell receptor beta chains below, sequenced in a study of blood T cell repertoires in COVID-19. The protocol was immunoSEQ multiplex PCR, while the TCRdb copy is restricted to in-frame clones and leaves out a portion. The profile shows a few hundred thousand clones, roughly four fifths of them singletons. The source material was PBMCs or T cells enriched from blood (not recorded which). These receptor sequences come from a man aged 40-55 years who had been exposed to COVID-19.

This chain joins TRBV29-1 and TRBJ2-1, with 7 bases aligning to TRBD2. From germline, CDR1 is SQVTM and CDR2 ANQGSEA. The CDR3 loop spans 14 amino acids. V gave up 4 bases and J gave up 0 bases; unmatched junction bases: 3. CDR3 amino acids: CSVVGGSSYNEQFF. CDR3 bases: TGCAGCGTTGTCGGGGGGAGCTCCTACAATGAGCAGTTCTTC.

The chain couples TRBV24-1 to TRBJ2-2; 11 nucleotides agree with TRBD2. The junction had 9 bases not matched to a gene; V was cut back by 5 bases and J by 5 bases. This CDR3 has 17 amino acids. The germline V gene has CDR1 KGHDR and CDR2 SFDVKD. In nucleotides, the CDR3 is TGTGCCACCAGTGCCTCTGGACTAGCGGGTCGGACCGGGGAGCTGTTTTTT. This codes for CATSASGLAGRTGELFF.

The chain employs TRBV25-1 and TRBJ2-7, with 7 positions matching TRBD1. CDR3 length: 13 amino acids. The V and J ends lost 3 bases and 6 bases, in that order; junction bases with no gene match: 5. CDR1 is MGHDK, CDR2 SYGVNS, per germline. Here the CDR3 reads CASSERNRGEQYF. CDR3 DNA: TGTGCCAGCAGTGAGAGAAACAGGGGCGAGCAGTACTTC.

This chain's CDR3 is CAISTGATGELFF. In nucleotides, the CDR3 is TGTGCCATTTCAACGGGAGCCACCGGGGAGCTGTTTTTT. V usage is TRBV12-3 or TRBV12-4 and J usage is TRBJ2-2; D is possibly TRBD2 (6 bases). V gave up 10 bases and J gave up 4 bases, with 13 bases separating them. This CDR3 region has 13 residues.

This clone was detected once. This chain uses TRBV19 with TRBJ1-1; TRBD1 agrees at 7 bases. V trimming: 4 bases; J trimming: 1 base; junction bases outside the gene matches: 6. Germline V gives CDR1 LNHDA, CDR2 SQIVND (reference sequence). The CDR3 spans 15 residues. CDR3 nucleotides: TGTGCCAGTAGTAACAGGGGAAGTTCGAACACTGAAGCTTTCTTT. This codes for CASSNRGSSNTEAFF.

The rearrangement uses TRBV7-8 and TRBJ1-5, with 7 bases that match TRBD1. Unmatched junction bases numbered 13, after V lost 4 bases and J lost 7 bases. Germline lookup yields CDR1 SGHVS and CDR2 FQNEAQ. This CDR3 contains 16 residues. CDR3 coding DNA: TGTGCCAGCAGCTCTCACGAAGGGACAGTACGGCAGCCCCAGCATTTT. It yields the protein CASSSHEGTVRQPQHF.

V gene TRBV7-6 combines with J gene TRBJ2-1, with D possibly matching TRBD2 (6 bases). V dropped 5 bases and J dropped 3 bases, with 20 bases sitting between them. Germline V CDR1 and CDR2: SGHVS, FNYEAQ. This CDR3 has 17 residues. The CDR3, as DNA: TGTGCCAGCAGCCCCACCCCACTCGGGGGTGTCTACAATGAGCAGTTCTTC. It encodes CASSPTPLGGVYNEQFF.

This clone was detected a few times. The chain carries TRBV12-3 or TRBV12-4 and TRBJ1-4; D is unclear. There are 13 residues in the CDR3. Trimming removed 0 bases at V and 7 bases at J, with 6 bases between. CDR3 bases: TGTGCCAGCAGTTTAGCAGAGGGTGAAAAACTGTTTTTT. Protein: CASSLAEGEKLFF.

The chain has TRBV5-1 and TRBJ2-4; 7 nucleotides line up with TRBD2. CDR3 length: 16 residues. The V and J ends lost 1 base and 7 bases, in that order; junction bases with no gene match: 11. The germline CDR1 and CDR2 sequences are SGHRS and YFSETQ. The CDR3 loop is CASSLSSGGPYNIQYF. CDR3 nucleotide sequence: TGCGCCAGCAGCTTGTCCTCGGGGGGACCTTATAACATTCAGTACTTC.

The chain carries TRBV20-1 and TRBJ2-7; weak D call: TRBD2 (6 bases). With 6 bases removed from V and 6 bases from J, the gap between germline ends came to 12 bases. CDR1 is DFQATT, CDR2 SNEGSKA, per germline (reference sequence). There are 11 residues in the CDR3. In DNA form, the CDR3 reads TGCAGTGCCCCTCGCGGGGCCGAGCAGTACTTC. This gives the protein CSAPRGAEQYF.

The J gene is TRBJ2-3, the V gene TRBV20-1, with 7 bases aligning to TRBD2. CDR1 is DFQATT, CDR2 SNEGSKA, per germline (reference sequence). The CDR3 consists of 14 residues. Germline trimming cut 3 bases from V and 5 bases from J; bases unmatched to any gene: 8. The CDR3 DNA reads TGCAGTGCTAGTCTAGCGGATACACAAGATACGCAGTATTTT. Translated: CSASLADTQDTQYF.

The chain has TRBV7-8 and TRBJ1-2, with D perhaps matching TRBD1 (6 bases). Trimming took off 1 base at V and 6 bases at J, with 12 bases between the two ends. The CDR3 extends over 14 amino acids. Looked up from germline, CDR1 is SGHVS and CDR2 is FQNEAQ. CDR3 amino acids: CASSLDRGGNGYTF. The CDR3 DNA reads TGTGCCAGCAGCTTAGATAGGGGGGGCAATGGCTACACCTTC.

This clone showed up just a few times. Other DNA sequences within the sample encode an identical CDR3. The CDR3 nucleotides are TGTGCCAGCTCACCACCGCCTAGCGGTTACTCCTACGAGCAGTACTTC. It is translated as CASSPPPSGYSYEQYF. The chain links TRBV18 to TRBJ2-7, with TRBD2 matching over 7 bases. Germline V gives CDR1 KGHSH, CDR2 LQKENI. The CDR3 sequence is 16 residues long. Unmatched junction bases numbered 5, after V lost 0 bases and J lost 0 bases.

In nucleotides, the CDR3 is TGTGCCAGCAGCGTAGTCGGGAGCACCGGGGAGCTGTTTTTT. It encodes CASSVVGSTGELFF. This chain links TRBV9 with TRBJ2-2; TRBD2 might be the D (6 bases). V was trimmed by 0 bases and J by 4 bases, leaving 7 bases between them. CDR1 and CDR2 (germline): SGDLS, YYNGEE. This CDR3 region has 14 residues.

The gene calls are TRBV15 and TRBJ1-1; 9 bases map to TRBD1. The CDR3 spans 15 residues. Germline V gives CDR1 LNHNV, CDR2 YYDKDF (reference sequence). V lost 3 bases, J lost 6 bases, and 8 bases stayed unmatched. The CDR3 reads CATSREDRGSAEAFF. The CDR3, as DNA: TGTGCCACCAGCAGGGAGGACAGGGGCAGCGCTGAAGCTTTCTTT.

This chain connects TRBV27 to TRBJ1-5; D call uncertain. The V end was cut by 3 bases, the J end by 5 bases, with 8 bases between. The CDR3 length is 13 residues. From germline, CDR1 is MNHEY and CDR2 SMNVEV (reference sequence). CDR3 protein: CASSFTGDQPQHF. The CDR3 DNA reads TGTGCCAGCAGTTTCACCGGGGATCAGCCCCAGCATTTT.

As to this clone: Within the sample, other DNA sequences also encode this same CDR3. This chain connects TRBV5-1 to TRBJ1-6; 10 bases line up with TRBD1. With 0 bases clipped from V and 10 bases from J, the junction kept 1 base outside the gene matches. The CDR3 consists of 14 residues. Germline CDR1 and CDR2: SGHRS and YFSETQ. Here the CDR3 DNA reads TGCGCCAGCAGCTTGGGGACAGGGGGATCACCCCTCCACTTT. This gives the protein CASSLGTGGSPLHF.

The rearrangement joins TRBV6-5 to TRBJ1-3; TRBD1 aligns across 9 bases. The length of the CDR3 is 16 residues. Germline values: CDR1 MNHEY, CDR2 SVGAGI. V was clipped by 0 bases and J by 4 bases; unmatched bases: 4. CDR3 DNA: TGTGCCAGCAGTTACTCTCGAGGGACAGGGGGAAACACCATATATTTT. Translation gives CASSYSRGTGGNTIYF.

The chain joins TRBV30 to TRBJ2-5; weak D call: TRBD2 (5 bases). There are 14 residues in the CDR3. With 5 bases removed from V and 5 bases from J, the gap between germline ends came to 18 bases. Germline-derived CDR1 and CDR2 are GTSNPN and SVGIG (reference sequence). CDR3: CAWLPKLGSETQYF. Here the CDR3 DNA reads TGTGCCTGGTTACCAAAACTAGGTTCGGAGACCCAGTACTTC.

This clone appeared once. This chain joins TRBV5-1 and TRBJ2-7; 10 positions agree with TRBD2. V shed 5 bases and J 4 bases; nucleotides not matched to a gene: 6. This CDR3 region has 14 residues. Germline CDR1 is SGHRS and CDR2 is YFSETQ. The CDR3 here is CASSNGGLAYEQYF. DNA of the CDR3: TGCGCCAGCAGTAACGGGGGACTAGCGTACGAGCAGTACTTC.

The rearrangement links TRBV7-2 to TRBJ2-7; D call uncertain. Trimming shortened V by 5 bases and J by 2 bases, and 10 bases separated the two germline ends. The CDR3 extends over 13 amino acids. In germline, CDR1 is SGHTA, CDR2 FQGNSA. DNA for the CDR3: TGTGCCAGCAGCGAGCAGGTTACCTACGAGCAGTACTTC. Amino acid sequence: CASSEQVTYEQYF.

The CDR3 coding sequence is TGTGCCAGCAAGGGGCCAGGGGGGCCCGGGGAGCTGTTTTTT. It translates to CASKGPGGPGELFF. The chain couples TRBV11-3 to TRBJ2-2; D may be TRBD1 (7 bases). The CDR3 contains 14 residues. The V gene lost 7 bases and the J gene lost 6 bases, with 15 bases spanning the gap. Looked up from germline, CDR1 is SGHNT and CDR2 is YENEEA.

The chain links TRBV5-4 to TRBJ2-1; possibly TRBD2 for D (6 bases). V gave up 0 bases and J gave up 2 bases, with 12 bases separating them. Germline assignment: CDR1 SGHNT and CDR2 YYREEE (reference sequence). This CDR3 has 16 amino acids. DNA of the CDR3: TGTGCCAGCAGCTTGGGTCGGCGGGAAACCTACAATGAGCAGTTCTTC. It translates to CASSLGRRETYNEQFF.

The rearrangement joins TRBV6-1 to TRBJ2-1; possibly TRBD2 for D (5 bases). V lost 3 bases and J 8 bases, leaving 11 bases between the germline ends. The CDR3 sequence is 13 residues long. Germline CDR1 reads MNHNS; CDR2 reads SASEGT. The CDR3 sequence is CASSDLAGDEQFF. In nucleotides, the CDR3 is TGTGCCAGCAGTGACCTAGCTGGCGATGAGCAGTTCTTC.

This clone occurred a few times. V gene TRBV7-2 combines with J gene TRBJ2-3; TRBD2 matches at 11 bases. Germline loops: CDR1 SGHTA, CDR2 FQGNSA. V shed 4 bases, J shed 6 bases, and the junction held 6 bases outside the gene matches. The CDR3 covers 15 residues. The CDR3 here is CASSYQTSGEDTQYF. The CDR3 bases are TGTGCCAGCAGCTATCAGACTAGCGGGGAGGATACGCAGTATTTT.

This clone was detected ten times or more. The chain recombines TRBV5-8 with TRBJ2-3, with 13 bases fitting TRBD2. Germline CDR1 SGHTS, CDR2 YDEGEE. This CDR3 has 15 residues. The J segment lost 4 bases and the V segment lost 3 bases, leaving 2 bases of the junction unmatched. The CDR3 bases are TGTGCCAGCAGCTCCACTAGCGGGAGGGCAGATACGCAGTATTTT. This encodes CASSSTSGRADTQYF.

The CDR3 spells CASSLAAAWRSSSYEQYF. In DNA form, the CDR3 reads TGTGCCAGCAGCTTAGCAGCGGCATGGCGAAGCAGCTCCTACGAGCAGTACTTC. The chain has TRBV7-9 and TRBJ2-7, with a possible D match to TRBD2 (5 bases). Per germline, CDR1 SEHNR and CDR2 FQNEAQ (reference sequence). The CDR3 length is 18 residues. Trimming removed 0 bases from V and 0 bases from J, with 18 bases in between. The entire variable domain, with the rest obtained from reference TRBV7-9 and TRBJ2-7, is as follows: DTGVSQNPRHKITKRGQNVTFRCDPISEHNRLYWYRQTLGQGPEFLTYFQNEAQLEKSRLLSDRFSAERPKGSFSTLEIQRTEQGDSAMYLCASSLAAAWRSSSYEQYFGPGTRLTVT.